These T cell receptor beta chains were read from a single sample in a study of T cells expressing NK-cell markers. From the 5' RACE reads, TCRdb lists one entry per CDR3 protein and no DNA. The sample data list about 170,000 distinct CDR3 sequences. The material sequenced was blood T cells: a sorted CD56 or NKG2C T cell subset, CD4+ or CD8+ T cells, or bulk PBMC T cells (not recorded which). The receptor set was obtained from a man aged 18-70 years in good health. The CDR3 runs from the conserved cysteine through the conserved F or W.

CSARTRRAGAYNEQFF,TRBJ2-1,TRBV20-1
CATSEGGFYNEQFF,TRBJ2-1,TRBV24-1
CASSLWGQNSGANVLTF,TRBJ2-6,TRBV7-3
CASSYIAGPTDTQYF,TRBJ2-3,TRBV2
CASSQDLALGSEKLFF,TRBJ1-4,TRBV4-1
CASSFRRMNEQFF,TRBJ2-1,TRBV12-3/TRBV12-4
CASSLVAGGSTDTQYF,TRBJ2-3,TRBV7-9
CASSLTSGGVNEQFF,TRBJ2-1,TRBV13
CASAIDREQETQYF,TRBJ2-5,TRBV28
CSARTLAGGPPYEQYF,TRBJ2-7,TRBV20-1
CASSLEQTSYEQYF,TRBJ2-7,TRBV13
CASSRDRGVGNEQFF,TRBJ2-1,TRBV7-7
CASSLNSQWGYTF,TRBJ1-2,TRBV28
CASSLVVPGGERSPLHF,TRBJ1-6,TRBV5-1
CASSPGAPGGNQPQHF,TRBJ1-5,TRBV12-3/TRBV12-4
CASSLNPRSPLHF,TRBJ1-6,TRBV12-3/TRBV12-4
CSASGLVSYEQYF,TRBJ2-7,TRBV20-1
CASSMGRVVGQETQYF,TRBJ2-5,TRBV19
CAAWAGADSGANVLTF,TRBJ2-6,TRBV12-3/TRBV12-4
CSARDRDLYYEQYF,TRBJ2-7,TRBV20-1
CASSQGRGEQFF,TRBJ2-1,TRBV3-1
CASSFPQTGMNTEAFF,TRBJ1-1,TRBV11-2
CASSWTPETNQPQHF,TRBJ1-5,TRBV2
CASSQVPGGGTYEQYF,TRBJ2-7,TRBV4-1
CSARETSGVGTDTQYF,TRBJ2-3,TRBV20-1
CASSKNWRSEQFF,TRBJ2-1,TRBV7-9
CASRPHPMSGANVLTF,TRBJ2-6,TRBV28
CATSNRGRETQYF,TRBJ2-5,TRBV15
CASRSGGADEQYF,TRBJ2-7,TRBV11-2
CATSRDYWLPEETQYF,TRBJ2-5,TRBV15
CASTRIASPDTQYF,TRBJ2-3,TRBV6-1
CASSLGTYMGEQYF,TRBJ2-7,TRBV5-6
CASTNDLYEQYF,TRBJ2-7,TRBV10-2
CASSYRAGQAHTDTQYF,TRBJ2-3,TRBV6-5
CSVVGSPNVDTQYF,TRBJ2-3,TRBV29-1